This T cell receptor beta chain derives from a study of blood T cell repertoires in COVID-19. CDR1 is MNHEY, CDR2 SVGEGT, per germline. There are 11 residues in the CDR3. Trimming took 5 bases from V and 9 from J, leaving 8 bases between them. Assay used: immunoSEQ multiplex PCR; TCRdb lists only in-frame clones, some missing. The data contain over 25,000 clones, about four fifths of them seen just once; the ten biggest clones take up more than 65%. Material: peripheral blood. This TCR came from a man between 65 and 80 years old with acute or convalescent COVID-19. This sequence joins TRBV6-2 or TRBV6-3 and TRBJ1-5; D is possibly TRBD1 (5 bases). Here the CDR3 reads CASSLGGPQHF. CDR3 nucleotides: TGTGCCAGCAGTCTCGGGGGGCCCCAGCATTTT.